The present T cell receptor (beta chain) was sequenced within a study of blood T cell repertoires in COVID-19. In the study overall: Sources were T cells, B-cell-depleted T cells, or PBMCs; the material itself was cDNA or gDNA.

Original processing methods: Nucleated cell number was recorded as an estimate derived from reference gene primer amplification. Produced via immunoSEQ multiplex PCR; TCRdb's table is partial and in-frame only. That table supplies the V and J calls and clone size; D and trimming were determined from the DNA. Altogether approximately 250,000 clones are present, roughly 90% being singletons, with the ten largest covering roughly 3.7%. V trimming: 6 bases; J trimming: 4 bases; junction bases outside the gene matches: 5. Germline V gene lookup returns CDR1 MNHEY and CDR2 SVGAGI. The CDR3 is made up of 14 amino acids. Living in roughly 23 US areas, the participants were between 18 and 89 years of age. Donors in Cohort 3 counted as recovered after two negative PCRs, clearance, or symptom resolution.

The sequence derives from a woman aged 25 to 45 who had recovered from COVID-19. Sequenced material: PBMCs or T cells enriched from blood (not recorded which). The J gene is TRBJ2-5, the V gene TRBV6-5; 10 bases fit TRBD2. Written as DNA, the CDR3 is TGTGCCAGCAGCCGAAGACTAGCGGGAGAGACCCAGTACTTC. Its protein is CASSRRLAGETQYF.